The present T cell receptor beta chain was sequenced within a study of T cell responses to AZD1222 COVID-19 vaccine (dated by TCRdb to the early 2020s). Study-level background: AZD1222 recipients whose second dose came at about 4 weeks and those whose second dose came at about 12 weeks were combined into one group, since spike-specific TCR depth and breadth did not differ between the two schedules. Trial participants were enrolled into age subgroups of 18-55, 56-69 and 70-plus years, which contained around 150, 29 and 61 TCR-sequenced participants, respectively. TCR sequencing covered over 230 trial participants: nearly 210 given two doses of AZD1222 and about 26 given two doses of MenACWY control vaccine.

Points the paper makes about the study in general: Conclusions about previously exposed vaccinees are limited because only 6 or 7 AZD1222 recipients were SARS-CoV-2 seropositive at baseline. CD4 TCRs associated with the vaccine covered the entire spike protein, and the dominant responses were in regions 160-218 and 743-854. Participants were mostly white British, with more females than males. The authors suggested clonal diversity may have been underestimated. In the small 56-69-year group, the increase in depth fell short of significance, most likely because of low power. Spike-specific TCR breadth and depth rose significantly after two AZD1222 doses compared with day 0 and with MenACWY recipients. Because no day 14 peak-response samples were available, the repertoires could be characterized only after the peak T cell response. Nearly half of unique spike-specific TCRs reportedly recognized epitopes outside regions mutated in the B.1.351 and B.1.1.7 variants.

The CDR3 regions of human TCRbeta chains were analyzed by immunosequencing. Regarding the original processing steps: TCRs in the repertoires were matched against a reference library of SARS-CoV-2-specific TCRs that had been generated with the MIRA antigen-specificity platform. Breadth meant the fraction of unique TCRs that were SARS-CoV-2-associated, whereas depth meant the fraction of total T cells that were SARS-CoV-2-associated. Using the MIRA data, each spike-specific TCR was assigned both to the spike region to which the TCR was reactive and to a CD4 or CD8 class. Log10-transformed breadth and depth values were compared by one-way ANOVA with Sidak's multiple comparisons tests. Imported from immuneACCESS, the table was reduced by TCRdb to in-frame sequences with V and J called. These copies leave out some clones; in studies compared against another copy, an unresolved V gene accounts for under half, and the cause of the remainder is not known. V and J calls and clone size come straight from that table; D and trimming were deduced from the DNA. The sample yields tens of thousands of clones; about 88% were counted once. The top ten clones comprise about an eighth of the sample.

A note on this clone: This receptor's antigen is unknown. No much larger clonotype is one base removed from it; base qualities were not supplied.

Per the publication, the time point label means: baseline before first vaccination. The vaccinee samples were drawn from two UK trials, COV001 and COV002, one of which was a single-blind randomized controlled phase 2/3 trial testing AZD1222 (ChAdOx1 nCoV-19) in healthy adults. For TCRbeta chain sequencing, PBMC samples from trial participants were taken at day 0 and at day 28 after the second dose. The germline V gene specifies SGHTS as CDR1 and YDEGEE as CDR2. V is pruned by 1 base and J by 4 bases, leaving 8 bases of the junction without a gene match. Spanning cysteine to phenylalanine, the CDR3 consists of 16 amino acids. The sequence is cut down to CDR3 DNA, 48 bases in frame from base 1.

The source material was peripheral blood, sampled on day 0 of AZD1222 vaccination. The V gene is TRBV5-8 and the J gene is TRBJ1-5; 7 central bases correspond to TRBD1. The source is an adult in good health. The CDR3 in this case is CASSLLLGQRNQPQHF. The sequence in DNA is TGTGCCAGCAGCTTGCTTTTGGGACAGAGAAATCAGCCCCAGCATTTT. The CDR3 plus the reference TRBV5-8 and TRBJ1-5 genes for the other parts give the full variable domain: EAGVTQSPTHLIKTRGQQATLRCSPISGHTSVYWYQQALGLGLQFLLWYDEGEERNRGNFPPRFSGRQFPNYSSELNVNALELEDSALYLCASSLLLGQRNQPQHFGDGTRLSIL.